This is a list of T cell receptor beta chains from one sample in a study of cytomegalovirus exposure and HLA in healthy donors. This table comes from immunoSEQ multiplex PCR, and its TCRdb copy is limited to in-frame clones, with some not included. Of 170,000 or so clones in the sample, approximately 84% were seen once. The sequenced sample consisted of PBMCs. These receptor sequences come from a boy aged 2 to 9 in good health and CMV-seronegative. Both conserved end residues are part of each CDR3. Each record gives: V gene, D gene, CDR3 protein. D genes are given only for firm matches.

TRBV4-1 - CASSHGQASTEAFF
TRBV11-2 - CASSLGAGSNQPQHF
TRBV19 - CASSIGQSTDTQYF
TRBV5-1 TRBD2 CASSRVRASGPPANTGELFF
TRBV18 TRBD2 CASSPQQFLLAGHHNEQFF
TRBV9 TRBD2 CASSRGGSSGRGGEQFF
TRBV30 - CAWSVGTRINNEQFF
TRBV7-8 - CASSLAGGNQPQHF
TRBV27 TRBD2 CASSLGIPGLEVNEQFF
TRBV10-3 TRBD1 CAISEQGGTEAFF
TRBV4-1 - CASSQDRVGQPQHF
TRBV19 TRBD2 CASRLAGHSSYEQYF
TRBV2 TRBD1 CASSESRGKPLYTF
TRBV7-9 - CASSFHSGHSNYEQYF
TRBV7-9 TRBD1 CASSLARGNGPYEQYF
TRBV4-1 TRBD2 CASSQPGLAASYNEQFF
TRBV6-1 - CASSGGEDTEAFF
TRBV27 - CASAPDRDYGYTF
TRBV28 TRBD1 CASSFGTGLYEQYF
TRBV10-2 - CASSGAGVSQETQYF
TRBV9 - CASSPRNWKQIRGYGYTF
TRBV18 TRBD2 CASSSSGKDIQYF
TRBV27 TRBD1 CASSLSGGGTEAFF
TRBV2 TRBD2 CASSVTSGRTGEQYF
TRBV27 - CASTPGAEIHNEQFF
TRBV30 - CAWSHRGKKGAQYF
TRBV7-2 - CASSLEPSREQFF
TRBV5-1 - CASSLAGADNEKLFF
TRBV11-2 - CASSLVLGSTDTQYF
TRBV5-6 - CASSRRTGNEQFF
TRBV5-4 - CASSLGPTGENYGYTF
TRBV27 TRBD1 CASSEGADFGEKLFF
TRBV10-1 - CASSESRYGYTF
TRBV14 - CASSWNAGAGNTIYF
TRBV19 TRBD1 CASRWTGGSGQPQHF
TRBV5-8 - CASSFERGSSTEAFF
TRBV2 TRBD1 CASSAGGDQPQHF
TRBV5-6 TRBD2 CASSRGGREQYF
TRBV7-9 TRBD1 CASSRPRDRGLYSYNEQFF
TRBV7-2 - CASSPQTDGETQYF
TRBV7-2 TRBD1 CASSPTGIGREQFF
TRBV19 TRBD1 CASTEYRGPRGADTQYF
TRBV11-1 TRBD2 CASSLRLAAYNEQFF
TRBV5-1 - CASSHTPGQSYRLFF
TRBV19 TRBD1 CASSGTGEETQYF
TRBV9 TRBD2 CASSGGTSGRGQYF
TRBV6-5 - CASSLGATGELFF
TRBV27 - CASRKLSPNTGELFF
TRBV28 TRBD1 CASSLGQIQETQYF
TRBV14 - CASSQRATAATNEKLFF
TRBV5-6 - CASSRPGLNTEAFF
TRBV19 - CASSISRGAGNQPQHF
TRBV7-9 TRBD1 CASSLVGIDRVYGYTF
TRBV10-2 TRBD2 CASRPAGGDYEQYF
TRBV5-6 - CASSLVGVGETQYF
TRBV1 - CTSSQDRSWSNQPQHF
TRBV5-1 TRBD1 CASSLGTGQETQYF